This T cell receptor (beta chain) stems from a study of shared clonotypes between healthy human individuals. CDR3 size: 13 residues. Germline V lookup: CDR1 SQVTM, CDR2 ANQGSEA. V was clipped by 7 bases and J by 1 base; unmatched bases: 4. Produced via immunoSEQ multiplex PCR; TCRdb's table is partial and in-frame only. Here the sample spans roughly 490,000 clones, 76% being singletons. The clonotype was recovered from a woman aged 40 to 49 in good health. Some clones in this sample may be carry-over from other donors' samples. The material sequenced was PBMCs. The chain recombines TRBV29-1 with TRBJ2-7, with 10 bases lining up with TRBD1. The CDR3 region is CSAGQGGSYEQYF. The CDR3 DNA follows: TGCAGCGCTGGACAGGGGGGGTCCTACGAGCAGTACTTC.